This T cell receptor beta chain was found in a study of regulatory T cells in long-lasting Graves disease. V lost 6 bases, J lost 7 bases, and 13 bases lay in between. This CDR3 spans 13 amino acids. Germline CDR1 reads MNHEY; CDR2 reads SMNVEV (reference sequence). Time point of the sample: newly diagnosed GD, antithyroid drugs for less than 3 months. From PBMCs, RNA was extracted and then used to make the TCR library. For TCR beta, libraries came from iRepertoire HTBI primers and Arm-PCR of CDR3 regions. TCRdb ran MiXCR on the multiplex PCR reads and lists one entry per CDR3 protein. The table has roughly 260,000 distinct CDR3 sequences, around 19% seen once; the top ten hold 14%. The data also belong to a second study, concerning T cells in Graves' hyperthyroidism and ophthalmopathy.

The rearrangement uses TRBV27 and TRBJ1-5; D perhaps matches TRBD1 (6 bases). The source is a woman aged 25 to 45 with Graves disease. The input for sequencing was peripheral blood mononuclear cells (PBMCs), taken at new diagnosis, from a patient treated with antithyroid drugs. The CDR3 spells CASRNRARQPQHF. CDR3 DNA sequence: TGTGCCAGCAGAAACAGGGCAAGACAGCCCCAGCATTTT.